The 21 T cell receptor beta chains given below trace back to one sample, sequenced in a study of beta chain features in type 1 diabetes. Since all of the isolated RNA was reverse transcribed, expressed TCRB transcripts were what got sequenced. Some clones are missing from TCRdb's copy, which holds only in-frame ones; the method was immunoSEQ multiplex PCR. The table includes around 300,000 clones, around 15% detected once. The sequencing input was central memory CD4+ T cells from blood. These receptors were taken from a man aged 25 to 45 in good health.

This clone was counted only a few times. V usage is TRBV7-3 and J usage is TRBJ1-1; no clear D gene. The CDR3 extends over 14 amino acids. The V gene's germline CDR1 is SGHTA and CDR2 FQGTGA. Trimming pared 6 bases from V and 6 bases from J, leaving 17 bases between. CDR3 sequence reads: CASRSTVAVSEAFF. CDR3 bases: TGTGCCAGCAGATCGACTGTCGCGGTCTCTGAAGCTTTCTTT.

This clone was found many times. The chain uses TRBV4-2 and TRBJ2-1; tentatively, D is TRBD2 (5 bases). The ends were cut back, 4 bases at V and 0 bases at J, with 16 bases in the middle. The CDR3 sequence is 17 residues long. Looked up from germline, CDR1 is LGHNA and CDR2 is YNFKEQ. The CDR3: CASSPSLRDISYNEQFF. As DNA, the CDR3 is TGTGCCAGCAGCCCCTCCTTGAGGGATATCTCCTACAATGAGCAGTTCTTC.

The V call is TRBV27, the J call TRBJ2-7, with D possibly being TRBD1 (6 bases). The ends were cut back, 4 bases at V and 6 bases at J, with 19 bases in the middle. Germline V gene sequence: CDR1 MNHEY, CDR2 SMNVEV (reference sequence). The CDR3 runs to 15 residues. The CDR3 here is CASSSIGQGFSEQYF. The DNA of the CDR3 is TGTGCCAGCAGTTCGATCGGCCAGGGGTTTTCCGAGCAGTACTTC.

This chain connects TRBV5-6 to TRBJ2-5; possibly TRBD2 for D (5 bases). Per germline, CDR1 SGHDT and CDR2 YYEEEE. The CDR3 runs 14 residues. Trimming removed 2 bases from V and 7 bases from J, with 15 bases in between. CDR3 in DNA: TGTGCCAGCAGCTTCCGACGGGAAGATGGGACCCAGTACTTC. Protein sequence: CASSFRREDGTQYF.

Concerning this clone: The germline gene is not matched at one end of the junction; a read error may be the cause. The gene calls are TRBV7-9 and TRBJ2-3, with 10 nucleotides matching TRBD2. Germline V gene sequence: CDR1 SEHNR, CDR2 FQNEAQ (reference sequence). The CDR3 loop spans 13 amino acids. DNA of the CDR3: TGTGCCAGCAGATTAGCGGGGGGAGATACGCAGTATTTT. This sequence encodes CASRLAGGDTQYF.

This clone was counted a few times. The chain joins TRBV19 to TRBJ2-7, with a possible D match to TRBD1 (6 bases). V lost 10 bases and J 2 bases, leaving 18 bases between the germline ends. The V gene's germline CDR1 is LNHDA and CDR2 SQIVND (reference sequence). The CDR3 totals 14 residues. CDR3 amino acids: CATRVKGDTYEQYF. Here the CDR3 DNA reads TGTGCCACCCGCGTGAAGGGGGATACCTACGAGCAGTACTTC.

A few counts support this clone. The sample contains more than one DNA sequence encoding this CDR3. The rearrangement joins TRBV6-5 to TRBJ2-1; possible D gene TRBD2, 5 bases. V was clipped by 9 bases and J by 4 bases, with 10 bases between them. Germline-derived CDR1 and CDR2 are MNHEY and SVGAGI. CDR3 length: 12 residues. CDR3 amino acids: CASRTGYNEQFF. For the CDR3, the DNA is TGTGCCAGTCGGACGGGATACAATGAGCAGTTCTTC.

This clone was seen a few times. The rearrangement uses TRBV5-5 and TRBJ1-3; 7 bases fit TRBD1. Germline CDR1 is SGHKS and CDR2 is YYEKEE (reference sequence). The CDR3 is 12 residues long. Trimming at V came to 2 bases and at J to 7 bases, leaving 0 bases not matched to a gene. The CDR3 DNA reads as TGTGCCAGCAGCTTACAGGGGAACACCATATATTTT. Protein product: CASSLQGNTIYF.

This clone was observed a few times. The CDR3 sequence is CASSSGQPNTGELFF. The DNA of the CDR3 is TGTGCCAGCAGCTCAGGACAGCCGAACACCGGGGAGCTGTTTTTT. The gene calls are TRBV7-2 and TRBJ2-2; TRBD1 is a possible D gene (6 bases). With 4 bases removed from V and 0 bases from J, the gap between germline ends came to 9 bases. The V gene's germline CDR1 is SGHTA and CDR2 FQGNSA. This CDR3 has 15 amino acids.

This clone was seen more than once but under ten times. The chain is built from TRBV5-4 and TRBJ2-1, with D possibly being TRBD2 (6 bases). Trimming removed 2 bases at V and 0 bases at J, with 9 bases between. Germline V gene sequence: CDR1 SGHNT, CDR2 YYREEE (reference sequence). The CDR3 is made up of 15 amino acids. Here the CDR3 reads CASSFGGDSYNEQFF. The CDR3 nucleotides read TGTGCCAGCAGCTTCGGAGGGGACTCCTACAATGAGCAGTTCTTC.

This clone turned up a few times. The same CDR3 is also encoded by other DNA sequences in this sample. V is TRBV5-1 and J is TRBJ2-1, with D tentatively TRBD2 (5 bases). CDR3 length equals 13 residues. With 0 bases removed from V and 5 bases from J, the gap between germline ends came to 6 bases. Looked up from germline, CDR1 is SGHRS and CDR2 is YFSETQ. The CDR3 nucleotides read TGCGCCAGCAGCTTGGCCGGGAACAATGAGCAGTTCTTC. This codes for CASSLAGNNEQFF.

This clone was counted a few times. V usage is TRBV23-1 and J usage is TRBJ2-1; a weak D match, TRBD1 (5 bases). TRBV23-1 is assigned to the ORF class and has an uncertain function. Trimming pared 10 bases from V and 7 bases from J, leaving 26 bases between. This CDR3 is 16 amino acids long. The CDR3 bases are TGCGCCATCTCAGGGTTGTCCAAGCCCAGAGAGAATGAGCAGTTCTTC. Amino acids: CAISGLSKPRENEQFF.

The chain combines TRBV18 with TRBJ2-3, with no clear D. Trimming cost V 4 bases and J 4 bases, with 6 bases left between them. The CDR3 extends over 12 amino acids. Germline V gene lookup returns CDR1 KGHSH and CDR2 LQKENI. CDR3 sequence: CASSRSPDTQYF. DNA of the CDR3: TGTGCCAGCTCACGTTCGCCAGATACGCAGTATTTT.

This clone was seen a few times. This rearrangement joins TRBV13 to TRBJ1-2; D is uncertain. With 0 bases removed from V and 3 bases from J, the gap between germline ends came to 11 bases. The CDR3 is 15 amino acids. Germline lookup yields CDR1 PRHDT and CDR2 FYEKMQ (reference sequence). The CDR3: CASSLGAFVDYGYTF. CDR3 nucleotide sequence: TGTGCCAGCAGCTTAGGGGCATTCGTCGACTATGGCTACACCTTC.

This clone was observed a handful of times. The chain employs TRBV6-1 and TRBJ2-4, with D perhaps TRBD2 (5 bases). The CDR3 spans 12 residues. Germline CDR1 reads MNHNS; CDR2 reads SASEGT. Trimming took off 6 bases at V and 7 bases at J, with 10 bases between the two ends. The CDR3 sequence is CASRGESNIQYF. In DNA form, the CDR3 reads TGTGCCAGCAGGGGAGAGTCGAACATTCAGTACTTC.

CDR3: CASMGTRGVEQFF. The CDR3 nucleotides are TGTGCCAGCATGGGGACTAGGGGCGTTGAGCAGTTCTTC. This chain uses TRBV6-5 with TRBJ2-1, with 8 bases that match TRBD2. Germline V gene sequence: CDR1 MNHEY, CDR2 SVGAGI. The CDR3 is made up of 13 amino acids. V gave up 7 bases and J gave up 9 bases; unmatched junction bases: 8.

The rearrangement uses TRBV7-2 and TRBJ2-5; the match to TRBD2 covers 8 bases. The CDR3 runs 16 residues. The germline V gene encodes CDR1 SGHTA and CDR2 FQGNSA. The V and J ends lost 3 bases and 2 bases, in that order; junction bases with no gene match: 8. CDR3 amino acids: CASSFDGRGGQETQYF. The CDR3 nucleotides read TGTGCCAGCAGCTTTGATGGACGCGGGGGGCAAGAGACCCAGTACTTC.

This clone was counted at least ten times. J is TRBJ1-1 and V is TRBV9; the D gene is possibly TRBD1 (5 bases). Deletions cut 4 bases from V and 1 base from J, with 11 bases between. Germline CDR1 is SGDLS and CDR2 is YYNGEE. The CDR3 extends over 14 amino acids. The CDR3 here is CASSRGLANTEAFF. Written as DNA, the CDR3 is TGTGCCAGCAGCCGGGGGTTGGCGAACACTGAAGCTTTCTTT.

This clone turned up a few times. The chain combines TRBV5-1 with TRBJ2-5; possibly TRBD1 or TRBD2 for D (6 bases each). V shed 4 bases and J shed 4 bases, with 11 bases lying between them. Per the germline V gene, CDR1 is SGHRS and CDR2 is YFSETQ. CDR3 size: 13 residues. CDR3 sequence: CASSPSGAETQYF. The CDR3 DNA follows: TGCGCCAGCAGCCCCTCGGGGGCAGAGACCCAGTACTTC.

V and J are TRBV10-3 and TRBJ2-5, with D uncertain. The CDR3 length is 14 residues. The V gene's germline CDR1 is ENHRY and CDR2 SYGVKD. The V end was cut by 1 base, the J end by 0 bases, with 6 bases between. CDR3 coding DNA: TGTGCCATCAGTGAGTTGCGTTACCAAGAGACCCAGTACTTC. This codes for CAISELRYQETQYF.

V and J are TRBV7-2 and TRBJ2-1, with D possibly matching TRBD1 (5 bases). Trimming stripped 8 bases from V and 0 bases from J, with 14 bases between. Germline V gene sequence: CDR1 SGHTA, CDR2 FQGNSA. The CDR3 runs 15 residues. The CDR3 loop reads CASGNRRPSYNEQFF. The CDR3 coding sequence is TGTGCCAGCGGTAACAGGCGACCCTCCTACAATGAGCAGTTCTTC.